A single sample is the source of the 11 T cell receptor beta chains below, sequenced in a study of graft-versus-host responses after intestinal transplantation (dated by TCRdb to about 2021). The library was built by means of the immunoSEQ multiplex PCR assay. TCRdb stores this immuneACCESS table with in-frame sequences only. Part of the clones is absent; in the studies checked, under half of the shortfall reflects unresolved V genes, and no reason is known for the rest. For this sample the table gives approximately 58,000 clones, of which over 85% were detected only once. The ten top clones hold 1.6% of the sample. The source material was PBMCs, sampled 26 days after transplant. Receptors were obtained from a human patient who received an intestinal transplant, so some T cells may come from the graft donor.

CDR3: CASSDLAGGLDEQFF. In nucleotides, the CDR3 is TGTGCCAGCAGTGACCTAGCGGGGGGGCTCGATGAGCAGTTCTTC. The chain uses TRBV6-1 and TRBJ2-1; 12 bases map to TRBD2. CDR3 size: 15 residues. V dropped 3 bases and J dropped 8; count of bases not matched to a gene: 5. Per the germline V gene, CDR1 is MNHNS and CDR2 is SASEGT.

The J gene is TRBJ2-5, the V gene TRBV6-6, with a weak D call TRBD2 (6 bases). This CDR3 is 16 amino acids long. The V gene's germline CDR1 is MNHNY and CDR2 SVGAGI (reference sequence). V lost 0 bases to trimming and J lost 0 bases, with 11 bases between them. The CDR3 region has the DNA TGTGCCAGCAGTTACTCAGCGCGGAGGGACCAAGAGACCCAGTACTTC. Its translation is CASSYSARRDQETQYF.

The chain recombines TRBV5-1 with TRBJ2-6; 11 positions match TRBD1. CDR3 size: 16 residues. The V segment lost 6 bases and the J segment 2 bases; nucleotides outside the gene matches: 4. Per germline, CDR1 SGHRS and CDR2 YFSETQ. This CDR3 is CASTGQGAAGANVLTF. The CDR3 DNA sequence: TGCGCCAGCACCGGACAGGGGGCTGCTGGGGCCAACGTCCTGACTTTC.

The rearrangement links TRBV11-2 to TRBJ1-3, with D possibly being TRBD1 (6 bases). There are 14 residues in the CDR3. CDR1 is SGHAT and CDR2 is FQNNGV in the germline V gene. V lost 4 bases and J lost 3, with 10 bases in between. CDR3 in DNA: TGTGCCAGCAGCTCTACAGGGCTTGGAAACACCATATATTTT. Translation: CASSSTGLGNTIYF.

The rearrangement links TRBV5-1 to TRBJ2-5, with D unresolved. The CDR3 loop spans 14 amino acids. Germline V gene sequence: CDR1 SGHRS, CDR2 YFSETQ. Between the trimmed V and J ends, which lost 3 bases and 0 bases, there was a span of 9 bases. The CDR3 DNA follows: TGCGCCAGCAGCTCCTCCGAGTACCAAGAGACCCAGTACTTC. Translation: CASSSSEYQETQYF.

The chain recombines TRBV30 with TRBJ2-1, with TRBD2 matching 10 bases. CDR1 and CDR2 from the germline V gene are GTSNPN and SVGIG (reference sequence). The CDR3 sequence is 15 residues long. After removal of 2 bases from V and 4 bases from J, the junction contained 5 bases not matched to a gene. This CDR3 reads CAWSLSGGGYNEQFF. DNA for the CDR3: TGTGCCTGGAGTCTAAGCGGGGGGGGATACAATGAGCAGTTCTTC.

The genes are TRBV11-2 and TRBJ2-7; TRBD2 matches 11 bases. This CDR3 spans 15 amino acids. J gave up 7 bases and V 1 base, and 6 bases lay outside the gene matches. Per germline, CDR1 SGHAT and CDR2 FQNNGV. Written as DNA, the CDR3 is TGTGCCAGCAGCTTAGTAACTAGCGGGAGTAAGGAGCAGTACTTC. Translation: CASSLVTSGSKEQYF. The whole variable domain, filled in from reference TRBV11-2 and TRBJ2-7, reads EAGVAQSPRYKIIEKRQSVAFWCNPISGHATLYWYQQILGQGPKLLIQFQNNGVVDDSQLPKDRFSAERLKGVDSTLKIQPAKLEDSAVYLCASSLVTSGSKEQYFGPGTRLTVT.

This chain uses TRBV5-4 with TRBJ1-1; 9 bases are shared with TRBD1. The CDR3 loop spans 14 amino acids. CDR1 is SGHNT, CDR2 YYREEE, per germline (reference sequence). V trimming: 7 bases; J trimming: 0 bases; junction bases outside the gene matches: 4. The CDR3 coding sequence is TGTGCCAGCTGGGACAGGGAAATGAACACTGAAGCTTTCTTT. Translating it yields CASWDREMNTEAFF.

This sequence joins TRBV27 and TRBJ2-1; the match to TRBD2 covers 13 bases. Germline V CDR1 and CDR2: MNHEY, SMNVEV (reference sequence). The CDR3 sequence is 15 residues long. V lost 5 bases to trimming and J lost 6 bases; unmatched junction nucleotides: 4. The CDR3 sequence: CASSEGLAGSNEQFF. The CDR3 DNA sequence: TGTGCCAGCAGTGAGGGACTAGCGGGGTCCAATGAGCAGTTCTTC.

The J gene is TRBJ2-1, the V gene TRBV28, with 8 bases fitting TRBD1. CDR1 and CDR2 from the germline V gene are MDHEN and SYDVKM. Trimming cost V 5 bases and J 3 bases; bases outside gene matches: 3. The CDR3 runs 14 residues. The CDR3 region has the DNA TGTGCCAGCAGTGGGGACAGGTTCTACAATGAGCAGTTCTTC. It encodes CASSGDRFYNEQFF. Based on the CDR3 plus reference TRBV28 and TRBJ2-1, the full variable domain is DVKVTQSSRYLVKRTGEKVFLECVQDMDHENMFWYRQDPGLGLRLIYFSYDVKMKEKGDIPEGYSVSREKKERFSLILESASTNQTSMYLCASSGDRFYNEQFFGPGTRLTVL.

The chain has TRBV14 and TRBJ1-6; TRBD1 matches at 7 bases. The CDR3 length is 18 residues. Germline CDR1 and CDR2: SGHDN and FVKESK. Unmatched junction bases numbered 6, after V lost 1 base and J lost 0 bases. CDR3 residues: CASSQGTRDSSYNSPLHF. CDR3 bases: TGTGCCAGCAGCCAAGGGACGCGGGACAGCTCCTATAATTCACCCCTCCACTTT.